Listed below are T cell receptor beta chains from one sample, sequenced in a study of blood T cell repertoires in COVID-19. Assay used: immunoSEQ multiplex PCR; TCRdb lists only in-frame clones, some missing. This table has about 260,000 clones, over 75% appearing once. Sequencing was carried out using peripheral blood. Source of these receptors: a human donor in a cohort sampled during active COVID-19. CDR3s leave out the opening cysteine and the closing phenylalanine or tryptophan. A D gene is named only where the DNA matches it firmly.

V	D	J	CDR3
TRBV5-4	TRBD1	TRBJ1-5	ASSLGQGGSNQPQH
TRBV20-1	-	TRBJ1-1	RAGDLTEAF
TRBV21-1	-	TRBJ2-5	ASSKEWTVLQETQY
TRBV30	-	TRBJ1-5	AWSLQGNQPQH
TRBV4-2	-	TRBJ1-1	ASSQEGAEAF
TRBV7-9	TRBD1	TRBJ1-4	ASSFRGQDNEKLF
TRBV5-4	TRBD1	TRBJ1-4	ASSRGTETNEKLF
TRBV2	TRBD1	TRBJ1-6	ASSERAKTGRSNSPLH
TRBV28	-	TRBJ2-1	ASSLDRVASYNEQF
TRBV5-1	TRBD2	TRBJ2-7	ASSLAGLAAPLTYEQY
TRBV5-1	TRBD2	TRBJ2-7	ASSLRTSGSYEQY
TRBV3-1/TRBV3-2	-	TRBJ2-7	ASSTQPPSSYEQY
TRBV6-1	TRBD1	TRBJ1-1	ASSEEGRGHAEAF
TRBV27	-	TRBJ2-7	ASSRLVLLGVEEQY
TRBV5-1	-	TRBJ1-2	ASSLDQGYGYT
TRBV3-1/TRBV3-2	TRBD2	TRBJ2-7	ASSRRTSGRIHEQY
TRBV24-1	TRBD1	TRBJ1-1	ATRPGTGFADTEAF
TRBV6-2/TRBV6-3	-	TRBJ1-2	ASSSPPDSLYGYT
TRBV11-2	TRBD1	TRBJ2-5	ASSLRDRATRETQY